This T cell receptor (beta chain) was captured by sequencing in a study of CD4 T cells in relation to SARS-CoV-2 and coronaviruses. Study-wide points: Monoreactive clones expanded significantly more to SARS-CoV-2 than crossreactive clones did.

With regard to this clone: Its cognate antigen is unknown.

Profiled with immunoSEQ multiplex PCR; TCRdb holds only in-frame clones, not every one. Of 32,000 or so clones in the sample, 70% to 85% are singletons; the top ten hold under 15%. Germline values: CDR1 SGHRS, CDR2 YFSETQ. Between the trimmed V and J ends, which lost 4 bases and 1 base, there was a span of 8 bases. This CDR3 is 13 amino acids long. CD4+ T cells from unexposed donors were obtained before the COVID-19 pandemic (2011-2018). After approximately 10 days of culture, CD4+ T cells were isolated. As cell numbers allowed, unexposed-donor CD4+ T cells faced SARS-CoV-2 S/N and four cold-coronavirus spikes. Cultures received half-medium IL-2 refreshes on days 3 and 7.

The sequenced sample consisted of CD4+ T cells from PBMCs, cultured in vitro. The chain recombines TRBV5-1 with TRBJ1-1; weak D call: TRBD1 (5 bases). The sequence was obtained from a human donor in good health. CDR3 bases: TGCGCCAGCAGCGGGGCGACGAACACTGAAGCTTTCTTT. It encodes CASSGATNTEAFF. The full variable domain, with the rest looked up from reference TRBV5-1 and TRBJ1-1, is KAGVTQTPRYLIKTRGQQVTLSCSPISGHRSVSWYQQTPGQGLQFLFEYFSETQRNKGNFPGRFSGRQFSNSRSEMNVSTLELGDSALYLCASSGATNTEAFFGQGTRLTVV.